Listed here are 27 T cell receptor beta chains from one sample, sequenced in a study of T cell repertoires in cytomegalovirus infection. The antigens these receptors bind are not known. Each CDR3 protein gets one entry after TCRdb re-called the reads with MiXCR. Of 450,000 to 600,000 distinct CDR3 sequences listed, roughly a third are singletons. The source was cultured PBMCs, collected from culture after CMV antigen stimulation. These receptors were taken from a human donor in good health (CMV status not recorded). Some clones in this sample may be carry-over from other donors' samples.

The rearrangement links TRBV6-2 or TRBV6-3 to TRBJ2-2; D unclear. CDR1 and CDR2 (germline): MNHEY, SVGEGT. The germline V and J ends were trimmed by 1 base and 0 bases, with 9 bases remaining between them. The CDR3 runs to 16 residues. The CDR3 here is CASSYLGRANTGELFF. Written as DNA, the CDR3 is TGTGCCAGCAGTTACTTAGGACGGGCGAACACCGGGGAGCTGTTTTTT.

This clonotype was found a few times. This chain links TRBV6-2 or TRBV6-3 with TRBJ2-7, with 8 bases identical to TRBD1. Trimming removed 5 bases from V and 0 bases from J; junction bases left unmatched: 6. Germline assignment: CDR1 MNHEY and CDR2 SVGEGT. This CDR3 region has 15 residues. CDR3 protein: CASSTDRGHSYEQYF. CDR3 coding DNA: TGTGCCAGCAGTACCGACAGGGGCCACTCCTACGAGCAGTACTTC.

The chain uses TRBV27 and TRBJ2-7, with 8 bases fitting TRBD1. CDR1 and CDR2 (germline): MNHEY, SMNVEV (reference sequence). CDR3 length equals 15 residues. Trimming removed 1 base from V and 5 bases from J; junction bases left unmatched: 7. The CDR3 sequence: CASSLYQGAGNEQYF. The CDR3 nucleotides read TGTGCCAGCAGTTTATATCAGGGGGCTGGTAACGAGCAGTACTTC.

The chain combines TRBV11-2 with TRBJ2-2; 9 bases fit TRBD1. This CDR3 region has 15 residues. The ends lost 4 bases at V and 6 bases at J; junction bases unmatched: 6. Germline CDR1 and CDR2: SGHAT and FQNNGV. CDR3 loop: CASSSGDREAGELFF. DNA for the CDR3: TGTGCCAGCAGCTCCGGGGACAGGGAGGCCGGGGAGCTGTTTTTT.

This sequence joins TRBV19 and TRBJ2-1, with D hard to call. The ends were cut back, 4 bases at V and 8 bases at J, with 9 bases in the middle. In germline, CDR1 is LNHDA, CDR2 SQIVND (reference sequence). The length of the CDR3 is 12 residues. The CDR3 loop is CASSSQVDEQFF. Written as DNA, the CDR3 is TGTGCCAGTAGTAGCCAGGTGGATGAGCAGTTCTTC.

This clonotype turned up a few times. The chain combines TRBV30 with TRBJ1-6; D unclear. Trimming removed 2 bases from V and 8 bases from J, with 13 bases in between. Germline-derived CDR1 and CDR2 are GTSNPN and SVGIG (reference sequence). The CDR3 covers 14 residues. The DNA of the CDR3 is TGTGCCTGGAGTCAAAGGACTGGATATTCACCCCTCCACTTT. Protein sequence: CAWSQRTGYSPLHF.

The CDR3 protein is CASGPLLGTGVYEQYV. The CDR3 nucleotides are TGTGCTAGTGGTCCTCTTCTGGGGACAGGGGTATACGAGCAGTACGTC. The rearrangement joins TRBV12-5 to TRBJ2-7; 10 nucleotides match TRBD1. Looked up from germline, CDR1 is LGHNT and CDR2 is FRNRAP. J was trimmed by 4 bases and V by 5 bases; bases with no gene match: 11. This CDR3 has 16 residues.

The chain recombines TRBV7-8 with TRBJ2-1; 9 bases fit TRBD2. The V and J ends lost 3 bases and 4 bases, in that order; junction bases with no gene match: 4. The germline V gene has CDR1 SGHVS and CDR2 FQNEAQ. The CDR3 is 15 residues long. Here the CDR3 DNA reads TGTGCCAGCAGCTTTCCTAGCGGGGTATACAATGAGCAGTTCTTC. This codes for CASSFPSGVYNEQFF.

The chain recombines TRBV6-2 or TRBV6-3 with TRBJ2-1, with D possibly TRBD2 on 5 matching bases. The CDR3 is 18 residues long. Trimming took off 2 bases at V and 3 bases at J, with 20 bases between the two ends. Germline V gene sequence: CDR1 MNHEY, CDR2 SVGEGT. The CDR3 spells CASSYLEDERPSYNEQFF. The CDR3 nucleotides read TGTGCCAGCAGTTACCTTGAGGATGAGCGGCCCAGCTACAATGAGCAGTTCTTC.

The V and J genes are TRBV7-2 and TRBJ1-2; no clear D gene. V dropped 1 base and J dropped 5 bases, with 14 bases sitting between them. The germline gives CDR1 SGHTA, CDR2 FQGNSA. The CDR3 has 15 residues. The CDR3 DNA reads TGTGCCAGCAGCTTAGGGGCTACACCGGGGTATGGCTACACCTTC. The encoded protein is CASSLGATPGYGYTF.

The sample holds a few counts of this clonotype. The rearrangement uses TRBV12-3 or TRBV12-4 and TRBJ2-1; TRBD2 matches 7 bases. This CDR3 is built from 16 residues. V lost 1 base, J lost 7 bases, and 10 bases stayed unmatched. As DNA, the CDR3 is TGTGCCAGCAGTTTAGGCGGGGCGAGGCGGGGGAATGAGCAGTTCTTC. This codes for CASSLGGARRGNEQFF.

This clonotype was detected only a few times. The gene calls are TRBV9 and TRBJ1-2; no definite D call. CDR1 is SGDLS, CDR2 YYNGEE, per germline. The V end was cut by 2 bases, the J end by 3 bases, with 8 bases between. The CDR3 totals 13 residues. CDR3 protein: CASSVGGDYGYTF. CDR3 nucleotide sequence: TGTGCCAGCAGCGTTGGCGGAGACTATGGCTACACCTTC. The full variable domain, its missing parts supplied by reference TRBV9 and TRBJ1-2, is DSGVTQTPKHLITATGQRVTLRCSPRSGDLSVYWYQQSLDQGLQFLIQYYNGEERAKGNILERFSAQQFPDLHSELNLSSLELGDSALYFCASSVGGDYGYTFGSGTRLTVV.

The chain couples TRBV2 to TRBJ2-5; D is ambiguous. Trimming took off 7 bases at V and 5 bases at J, with 17 bases between the two ends. The CDR3 contains 14 residues. CDR1 is SNHLY and CDR2 is FYNNEI in the germline V gene. The CDR3 loop is CASTRLVTGETQYF. In DNA, the CDR3 is TGTGCCAGCACCAGGCTGGTAACCGGGGAGACCCAGTACTTC.

This clonotype was observed a few times. For the CDR3, the DNA is TGTGCCAGCAGCTTCACTCCGACAACGGGCAATGAGCAGTTCTTC. Residues: CASSFTPTTGNEQFF. This chain links TRBV7-2 with TRBJ2-1; no firm D call. The CDR3 sequence is 15 residues long. V dropped 3 bases and J dropped 6 bases, with 15 bases sitting between them. Germline V CDR1 and CDR2: SGHTA, FQGNSA.

This clonotype was detected many times. This chain links TRBV7-2 with TRBJ2-6; a weak D match, TRBD1 (5 bases). Germline V gives CDR1 SGHTA, CDR2 FQGNSA. Trimming cost V 6 bases and J 4 bases, with 16 bases left between them. CDR3 length: 16 amino acids. The CDR3 nucleotides are TGTGCCAGCAGACACAGGCAGGGTGCCGGGGCCAACGTCCTGACTTTC. This translates into CASRHRQGAGANVLTF.

The rearrangement uses TRBV7-2 and TRBJ1-1; D ambiguous. Germline V gives CDR1 SGHTA, CDR2 FQGNSA. Trimming shortened V by 1 base and J by 3 bases, and 9 bases separated the two germline ends. This CDR3 has 14 residues. The DNA of the CDR3 is TGTGCCAGCAGCTTAGTGAGACGGGACACTGAAGCTTTCTTT. As protein: CASSLVRRDTEAFF.

This clonotype occurred a few times. For the CDR3, the DNA is TGTGCCAGTAGTATTATCATGAACACTGAAGCTTTCTTT. Its translation: CASSIIMNTEAFF. V is TRBV19 and J is TRBJ1-1; D is undetermined. Trimming pared 3 bases from V and 0 bases from J, leaving 5 bases between. Germline CDR1 is LNHDA and CDR2 is SQIVND (reference sequence). The CDR3 consists of 13 residues.

Comment on this clonotype: The junction differs from germline at one of its ends, possibly a read error. V gene TRBV5-8 combines with J gene TRBJ2-5; 7 positions agree with TRBD1. The CDR3 is made up of 13 amino acids. The V gene's germline CDR1 is SGHTS and CDR2 YDEGEE. The CDR3 sequence is CASTLTGQETQYF. The CDR3 DNA is TGTGCCAGCACCTTGACAGGGCAAGAGACCCAGTACTTC.

This chain joins TRBV12-3 or TRBV12-4 and TRBJ1-5; weak D call: TRBD1 (6 bases). V lost 5 bases to trimming and J lost 4 bases, with 21 bases between them. There are 17 residues in the CDR3. The CDR3 sequence is CASSLSPLRTDNQPQHF. CDR3 nucleotide sequence: TGTGCCAGCAGTCTTAGCCCACTCCGGACAGATAATCAGCCCCAGCATTTT.

This clonotype was counted a few times. The chain couples TRBV6-5 to TRBJ1-5, with a tentative D call TRBD1 (6 bases). The V end was cut by 0 bases, the J end by 5 bases, with 8 bases between. Germline V gives CDR1 MNHEY, CDR2 SVGAGI. This CDR3 spans 14 amino acids. CDR3 coding DNA: TGTGCCAGCAGTTACTCCGGGGGGCATCAGCCCCAGCATTTT. It yields the protein CASSYSGGHQPQHF.

Concerning this clonotype itself: Being one base from a much bigger clone, this may be a read error. The J gene is TRBJ1-3, the V gene TRBV7-2; no clear D. Germline CDR1 and CDR2: SGHTA and FQGNSA. The CDR3 has 17 amino acids. Here the CDR3 reads CVSSLRRQVGSGNTIYF. The CDR3 nucleotides read TGTGTCAGCAGCTTACGGCGGCAGGTCGGCTCTGGAAACACCATATATTTT.

This clonotype was seen once. This likely comes from a read error, as the CDR3 has no conserved phenylalanine or tryptophan at its end. The V gene is TRBV19, the J gene TRBJ2-1; 10 bases map to TRBD2. The CDR3 runs to 14 residues. The germline V gene has CDR1 LNHDA and CDR2 SQIVND (reference sequence). The V and J ends lost 7 bases and 7 bases, in that order; junction bases with no gene match: 7. CDR3 DNA sequence: TGTGCCAGTACTCCGGGACTAGCGTTTAATGAGCAGTTCCTC. This sequence encodes CASTPGLAFNEQFL.

This clonotype has a handful of counts. V gene TRBV7-3 combines with J gene TRBJ2-1; TRBD2 aligns across 7 bases. V trimming: 1 base; J trimming: 6 bases; junction bases outside the gene matches: 15. The CDR3 length is 18 residues. The germline V gene encodes CDR1 SGHTA and CDR2 FQGTGA. As DNA, the CDR3 is TGTGCCAGCAGCTTAATGGGGGGGAATCGGGCAGGCCTCAATGAGCAGTTCTTC. It encodes CASSLMGGNRAGLNEQFF.

CDR3 region: CASSIGTIYNEQFF. The CDR3, as DNA: TGTGCCAGTAGTATAGGGACCATCTACAATGAGCAGTTCTTC. The J gene is TRBJ2-1, the V gene TRBV19; no clear D gene. The CDR3 covers 14 residues. Trimming removed 1 base from V and 3 bases from J, with 7 bases in between. Germline CDR1 LNHDA, CDR2 SQIVND (reference sequence). Full variable domain (remainder filled in from reference TRBV19 and TRBJ2-1): DGGITQSPKYLFRKEGQNVTLSCEQNLNHDAMYWYRQDPGQGLRLIYYSQIVNDFQKGDIAEGYSVSREKKESFPLTVTSAQKNPTAFYLCASSIGTIYNEQFFGPGTRLTVL.

The V gene is TRBV12-5, the J gene TRBJ2-1; 7 bases agree with TRBD2. This CDR3 comprises 17 residues. The V segment lost 3 bases and the J segment 8 bases; nucleotides outside the gene matches: 16. CDR1 is LGHNT and CDR2 is FRNRAP in the germline V gene. The CDR3 region is CASGLRLWGRAGYEQFF. CDR3 sequence (DNA): TGTGCTAGTGGTTTACGGCTTTGGGGGAGGGCCGGGTATGAGCAGTTCTTC.

The chain joins TRBV20-1 to TRBJ2-1; 9 bases fit TRBD2. The junction had 11 bases not matched to a gene; V was cut back by 2 bases and J by 6 bases. The V gene's germline CDR1 is DFQATT and CDR2 SNEGSKA (reference sequence). The CDR3 length is 16 residues. In DNA, the CDR3 is TGCAGTGCTAGAACTATAGCGGGAGTAGGGGCCAATGAGCAGTTCTTC. Translation: CSARTIAGVGANEQFF.

The CDR3 protein is CASSFLRATGETQYF. DNA for the CDR3: TGTGCCAGTAGTTTTCTCAGGGCCACCGGTGAGACCCAGTACTTC. The rearrangement uses TRBV19 and TRBJ2-5; D is perhaps TRBD1 (5 bases). The CDR3 sequence is 15 residues long. V was cut by 5 bases and J by 5 bases, with 18 bases left in between. Germline values: CDR1 LNHDA, CDR2 SQIVND (reference sequence).